The next 30 T cell receptor beta chains were all read from a single sample in a study of OX40 agonist ivuxolimab in advanced cancers. Repertoires were generated with immunoSEQ multiplex PCR, while TCRdb's copy carries only in-frame clones and drops some. Among around 150,000 clones, roughly 91% were seen once, and the ten largest hold about 0.93%. Specimen: CD4+ or CD8+ T cells sorted from blood, collected in a trial of the OX40 agonist ivuxolimab. Receptors were obtained from an adult with an advanced solid tumor such as melanoma, head and neck, liver or kidney cancer.

The chain combines TRBV14 with TRBJ2-2, with 10 bases fitting TRBD2. This CDR3 comprises 16 residues. Germline V gene sequence: CDR1 SGHDN, CDR2 FVKESK. V lost 1 base to trimming and J lost 7 bases; unmatched junction nucleotides: 6. For the CDR3, the DNA is TGTGCCAGCAGCCAAGGTCTAGCGGGAGTAGGCGGGGAGCTGTTTTTT. It encodes CASSQGLAGVGGELFF.

The V call is TRBV20-1, the J call TRBJ1-4; D is uncertain. The CDR3 is 11 amino acids. Germline V CDR1 and CDR2: DFQATT, SNEGSKA (reference sequence). V dropped 4 bases and J dropped 6 bases, with 6 bases sitting between them. The CDR3 DNA sequence: TGCAGTGCTAAAGGTTATGAAAAACTGTTTTTT. It specifies CSAKGYEKLFF.

The chain recombines TRBV25-1 with TRBJ2-1; 8 bases are a match to TRBD2. From germline, CDR1 is MGHDK and CDR2 SYGVNS. Trimming took 0 bases from V and 6 from J; bases not matched to a gene: 7. The CDR3 runs to 16 residues. For the CDR3, the DNA is TGTGCCAGCAGTGAATATATGGCGGGAGGTGGCAATGAGCAGTTCTTC. It encodes CASSEYMAGGGNEQFF. The full variable domain, rest sourced from reference TRBV25-1 and TRBJ2-1, is EADIYQTPRYLVIGTGKKITLECSQTMGHDKMYWYQQDPGMELHLIHYSYGVNSTEKGDLSSESTVSRIRTEHFPLTLESARPSHTSQYLCASSEYMAGGGNEQFFGPGTRLTVL.

This rearrangement joins TRBV7-9 to TRBJ1-1, with D maybe TRBD1 (6 bases). The CDR3 spans 15 residues. V dropped 6 bases and J dropped 0 bases, with 14 bases sitting between them. Germline V lookup: CDR1 SEHNR, CDR2 FQNEAQ (reference sequence). The CDR3 DNA sequence: TGTGCCAGCAGGGCACAGGGCGGGATGAACACTGAAGCTTTCTTT. Amino acids: CASRAQGGMNTEAFF.

The gene calls are TRBV4-2 and TRBJ2-1; 8 bases align to TRBD1. The CDR3 covers 17 residues. Trimming removed 4 bases from V and 6 bases from J; junction bases left unmatched: 14. The germline V gene has CDR1 LGHNA and CDR2 YNFKEQ. In DNA form, the CDR3 reads TGTGCCAGCAGCCGGTATACTGGACAGGGCAGTGGCAATGAGCAGTTCTTC. Protein: CASSRYTGQGSGNEQFF.

The chain links TRBV7-2 to TRBJ2-1, with TRBD2 as a possible D gene (6 bases). This CDR3 comprises 16 residues. CDR1 and CDR2 (germline): SGHTA, FQGNSA. The V end lost 5 bases, the J end lost 0 bases, and 14 bases lay between the germline ends. The CDR3 here is CASSPFAGPSYNEQFF. In DNA form, the CDR3 reads TGTGCCAGCAGCCCCTTTGCGGGACCCTCCTACAATGAGCAGTTCTTC.

The chain couples TRBV6-1 to TRBJ2-7, with TRBD1 matching over 8 bases. The CDR3 has 15 amino acids. The germline V gene has CDR1 MNHNS and CDR2 SASEGT. The V and J ends lost 6 bases and 5 bases, in that order; junction bases with no gene match: 12. The CDR3 sequence: CASSSRTGRQHEQYF. The CDR3 nucleotides are TGTGCCAGCAGCTCCAGGACAGGGAGGCAGCACGAGCAGTACTTC.

CDR3 DNA: TGTGCCAGCAGCTTAGGCGCTAGCCCTTCCTACGAGCAGTACTTC. It codes for CASSLGASPSYEQYF. The chain recombines TRBV7-2 with TRBJ2-5; tentatively, D is TRBD2 (5 bases). The better agreement between TRBJ2-7 and the DNA end casts doubt on the J call. CDR1 SGHTA and CDR2 FQGNSA come from the germline V gene. The CDR3 has 15 residues.

Here the CDR3 DNA reads TGCGCCAGCAGCCGACCCGGGACAGGGGCGGATACGCAGTATTTT. Translating it yields CASSRPGTGADTQYF. V gene TRBV4-1 combines with J gene TRBJ2-3, with TRBD1 matching 10 bases. The CDR3 has 15 residues. V lost 4 bases to trimming and J lost 6 bases; unmatched junction nucleotides: 7. Germline V CDR1 and CDR2: MGHRA, YSYEKL.

The chain has TRBV7-8 and TRBJ2-3, with 7 bases that match TRBD1. Germline V lookup: CDR1 SGHVS, CDR2 FQNEAQ. The CDR3 has 15 amino acids. Trimming at V came to 1 base and at J to 2 bases, leaving 3 bases not matched to a gene. In DNA, the CDR3 is TGTGCCAGCAGCTTAGACAGGGGATTCACAGATACGCAGTATTTT. Amino acid sequence: CASSLDRGFTDTQYF.

The gene calls are TRBV7-3 and TRBJ1-5, with TRBD1 matching 8 bases. Trimming cost V 5 bases and J 8 bases; bases outside gene matches: 5. Germline CDR1 is SGHTA and CDR2 is FQGTGA. This CDR3 is built from 13 residues. The CDR3 DNA sequence: TGTGCCAGCAGCCCGACAGGGGACAAGCCCCAGCATTTT. It is translated as CASSPTGDKPQHF.

The chain uses TRBV5-4 and TRBJ2-2; 8 bases are a match to TRBD1. The CDR3 runs to 15 residues. The germline V gene has CDR1 SGHNT and CDR2 YYREEE (reference sequence). Trimming cost V 4 bases and J 3 bases; bases outside gene matches: 5. DNA for the CDR3: TGTGCCAGCAGCCTTGGACAGGGATACACCGGGGAGCTGTTTTTT. Encoded protein: CASSLGQGYTGELFF.

This chain links TRBV13 with TRBJ2-7; D is undetermined. The germline gives CDR1 PRHDT, CDR2 FYEKMQ (reference sequence). The CDR3 extends over 12 amino acids. V lost 5 bases, J lost 2 bases, and 7 bases lay in between. CDR3 in DNA: TGTGCCAGCAGCATCTCCGCCTACGAGCAGTACTTC. Translated, it gives CASSISAYEQYF. Full variable domain (outside the CDR3, taken from reference TRBV13 and TRBJ2-7): AAGVIQSPRHLIKEKRETATLKCYPIPRHDTVYWYQQGPGQDPQFLISFYEKMQSDKGSIPDRFSAQQFSDYHSELNMSSLELGDSALYFCASSISAYEQYFGPGTRLTVT.

Comment on this clone: The sample carries other DNA sequences with the same CDR3. This sequence joins TRBV7-8 and TRBJ2-2; 12 bases line up with TRBD2. The CDR3 totals 17 residues. Germline values: CDR1 SGHVS, CDR2 FQNEAQ. The J segment lost 5 bases and the V segment lost 4 bases, leaving 8 bases of the junction unmatched. The CDR3 loop reads CASSSALAGGRTGELFF. The CDR3 coding sequence is TGTGCCAGCAGCTCGGCCCTAGCGGGGGGGCGGACCGGGGAGCTGTTTTTT. Using reference TRBV7-8 and TRBJ2-2 for the parts outside the CDR3, the full variable domain is GAGVSQSPRYKVAKRGQDVALRCDPISGHVSLFWYQQALGQGPEFLTYFQNEAQLDKSGLPSDRFFAERPEGSVSTLKIQRTQQEDSAVYLCASSSALAGGRTGELFFGEGSRLTVL.

The chain couples TRBV28 to TRBJ2-2, with D possibly TRBD1 on 6 matching bases. V lost 6 bases and J 2 bases, leaving 13 bases between the germline ends. The CDR3 has 15 amino acids. Germline V gene data show CDR1 as MDHEN and CDR2 as SYDVKM. The CDR3 nucleotides read TGTGCCAGCAGGGATGGACAGTCCAACACCGGGGAGCTGTTTTTT. It codes for CASRDGQSNTGELFF.

The J gene is TRBJ2-3, the V gene TRBV15; TRBD2 is a possible D gene (6 bases). Trimming cost V 0 bases and J 1 base, with 14 bases left between them. CDR3 size: 17 residues. Germline V lookup: CDR1 LNHNV, CDR2 YYDKDF (reference sequence). The CDR3 DNA reads TGTGCCACCAGCAGAGATCGGAGGGGAGAGGGCACAGATACGCAGTATTTT. Its translation is CATSRDRRGEGTDTQYF.

A few counts support this clone. The CDR3 reads CASSLDLGPNQPQHF. CDR3 nucleotides: TGTGCCAGCAGCCTTGACCTAGGGCCCAATCAGCCCCAGCATTTT. V usage is TRBV7-2 and J usage is TRBJ1-5; D call uncertain. The V gene lost 5 bases and the J gene lost 3 bases, with 14 bases spanning the gap. CDR3 size: 15 residues. Germline V gives CDR1 SGHTA, CDR2 FQGNSA. Drawing the rest from reference TRBV7-2 and TRBJ1-5, the complete variable domain is GAGVSQSPSNKVTEKGKDVELRCDPISGHTALYWYRQSLGQGLEFLIYFQGNSAPDKSGLPSDRFSAERTGGSVSTLTIQRTQQEDSAVYLCASSLDLGPNQPQHFGDGTRLSIL.

The chain combines TRBV5-5 with TRBJ1-1, with no clear D. V dropped 4 bases and J dropped 2 bases, with 12 bases sitting between them. This CDR3 is built from 14 residues. Germline V gene sequence: CDR1 SGHKS, CDR2 YYEKEE (reference sequence). The CDR3 reads CASSLGVPNTEAFF. The DNA for the CDR3 is TGTGCCAGCAGCCTGGGCGTCCCAAACACTGAAGCTTTCTTT.

The rearrangement joins TRBV29-1 to TRBJ1-1, with D possibly being TRBD1 (5 bases). Germline V gives CDR1 SQVTM, CDR2 ANQGSEA. Trimming cost V 3 bases and J 4 bases, with 6 bases left between them. CDR3 size: 11 residues. CDR3 DNA: TGCAGCGTTGACAGGGCCACTGAAGCTTTCTTT. This codes for CSVDRATEAFF.

The gene calls are TRBV6-4 and TRBJ1-1; D not certain. This CDR3 contains 17 residues. V lost 3 bases to trimming and J lost 0 bases, with 17 bases between them. The germline V gene has CDR1 MRHNA and CDR2 SNTAGT. CDR3 amino acids: CASSDWWGVPMNTEAFF. The CDR3 region has the DNA TGTGCCAGCAGTGATTGGTGGGGAGTACCGATGAACACTGAAGCTTTCTTT.

J is TRBJ1-5 and V is TRBV7-2; no firm D call. CDR1 and CDR2 from the germline V gene are SGHTA and FQGNSA. Trimming removed 2 bases from V and 7 bases from J, with 6 bases in between. The CDR3 totals 12 residues. The CDR3 DNA reads as TGTGCCAGCAGCTTAATGGGCCAGCCCCAGCATTTT. It yields the protein CASSLMGQPQHF.

The table lists this clone with a count of one. This sequence joins TRBV19 and TRBJ1-5, with D possibly being TRBD1 (5 bases). The V gene lost 4 bases and the J gene lost 9 bases, with 16 bases spanning the gap. CDR3 length: 14 amino acids. CDR1 and CDR2 (germline): LNHDA, SQIVND (reference sequence). The DNA of the CDR3 is TGTGCCAGTAGTAGAGGACTTTACGGGGGGCCCCAGCATTTT. This gives the protein CASSRGLYGGPQHF. The entire variable domain, with the rest obtained from reference TRBV19 and TRBJ1-5, is as follows: DGGITQSPKYLFRKEGQNVTLSCEQNLNHDAMYWYRQDPGQGLRLIYYSQIVNDFQKGDIAEGYSVSREKKESFPLTVTSAQKNPTAFYLCASSRGLYGGPQHFGDGTRLSIL.

The rearrangement joins TRBV5-1 to TRBJ2-1; D might be TRBD1 or TRBD2, each matching 5 bases. The CDR3 length is 15 residues. CDR1 is SGHRS, CDR2 YFSETQ, per germline. V gave up 1 base and J gave up 10 bases, with 18 bases separating them. CDR3 coding DNA: TGCGCCAGCAGCTTGCATGGGACCTCCGGGGTGGAGCAGTTCTTC. Amino acid sequence: CASSLHGTSGVEQFF.

The gene calls are TRBV7-9 and TRBJ1-1; no clear D. CDR1 is SEHNR, CDR2 FQNEAQ, per germline (reference sequence). This CDR3 has 14 amino acids. V shed 3 bases and J shed 0 bases, with 8 bases lying between them. The CDR3 DNA follows: TGTGCCAGCAGCTTGAGACGGATGAACACTGAAGCTTTCTTT. The encoded protein is CASSLRRMNTEAFF.

The CDR3 DNA reads as TGTGCCAGCAGCACCCTCTCGAGGGAGGGGTCCGAGCAGTACTTC. Its translation: CASSTLSREGSEQYF. The chain links TRBV6-6 to TRBJ2-7; 7 bases fit TRBD2. The CDR3 sequence is 15 residues long. Germline CDR1 reads MNHNY; CDR2 reads SVGAGI (reference sequence). Trimming removed 6 bases from V and 6 bases from J; junction bases left unmatched: 14.

This clone was observed a handful of times. J is TRBJ1-5 and V is TRBV27, with TRBD1 matching over 11 bases. The V gene end was trimmed by 6 bases and the J gene end by 2 bases; junction bases not matched to a gene: 3. This CDR3 has 15 amino acids. The germline V gene encodes CDR1 MNHEY and CDR2 SMNVEV (reference sequence). CDR3 nucleotide sequence: TGTGCCAGCAGGGACAGGGGGCTCGGCAATCAGCCCCAGCATTTT. Residues: CASRDRGLGNQPQHF.

As to this clone: This sample includes further DNA sequences coding for the same CDR3. The J gene is TRBJ1-2, the V gene TRBV28, with D unclear. This CDR3 has 12 amino acids. CDR1 is MDHEN and CDR2 is SYDVKM in the germline V gene. The germline V and J ends were trimmed by 4 bases and 2 bases, with 5 bases remaining between them. CDR3 DNA: TGTGCCAGCAGTTCAACAAACTATGGCTACACCTTC. Amino acid sequence: CASSSTNYGYTF.

This clone was detected only a few times. DNA of the CDR3: TGTGCCAGCAGTTACTCTCCCGGGGGTGGGATTGGCTACACCTTC. Translated: CASSYSPGGGIGYTF. The chain is built from TRBV6-5 and TRBJ1-2, with D tentatively TRBD1 (5 bases). In germline, CDR1 is MNHEY, CDR2 SVGAGI. Deletions cut 0 bases from V and 7 bases from J, with 15 bases between. The CDR3 spans 15 residues.

The V call is TRBV6-5, the J call TRBJ1-1, with 11 bases identical to TRBD1. The ends lost 2 bases at V and 6 bases at J; junction bases unmatched: 5. Germline loops: CDR1 MNHEY, CDR2 SVGAGI. The CDR3 runs 15 residues. As DNA, the CDR3 is TGTGCCAGCAGTTACGTGGGGACAGGGGGGGCTGAAGCTTTCTTT. Translated: CASSYVGTGGAEAFF.

This chain joins TRBV5-4 and TRBJ1-3, with a weak D call TRBD1 (5 bases). The CDR3 contains 15 residues. Looked up from germline, CDR1 is SGHNT and CDR2 is YYREEE (reference sequence). Trimming stripped 4 bases from V and 0 bases from J, with 11 bases between. CDR3 protein: CASSGGTVSGNTIYF. CDR3 in DNA: TGTGCCAGCAGCGGGGGGACGGTCTCTGGAAACACCATATATTTT.